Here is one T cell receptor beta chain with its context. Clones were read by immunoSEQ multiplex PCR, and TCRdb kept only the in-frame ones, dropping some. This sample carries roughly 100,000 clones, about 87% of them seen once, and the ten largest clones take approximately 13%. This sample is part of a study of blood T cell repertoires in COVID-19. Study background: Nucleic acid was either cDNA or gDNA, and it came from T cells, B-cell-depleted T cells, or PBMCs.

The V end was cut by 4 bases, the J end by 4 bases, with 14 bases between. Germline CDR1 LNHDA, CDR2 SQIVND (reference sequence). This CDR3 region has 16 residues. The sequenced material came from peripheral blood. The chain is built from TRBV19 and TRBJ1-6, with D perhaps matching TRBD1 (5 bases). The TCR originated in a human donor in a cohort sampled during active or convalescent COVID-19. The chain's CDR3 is CASSTGSGGYNSPLHF. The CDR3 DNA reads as TGTGCCAGTAGTACGGGGTCCGGGGGTTATAATTCACCCCTCCACTTT.